This entry concerns a single TCR beta chain. The data were obtained in a study of blood T cell repertoires in COVID-19. Whole-study context: COVID-19 samples collected from the United States, Italy and Spain covered acute and convalescent phases. T cells, B-cell-depleted T cells, or PBMCs provided the cDNA or gDNA that served as material.

Authors' analysis steps: The assay estimated nucleated cells by amplifying reference gene primers. The data were produced by immunoSEQ multiplex PCR, yet TCRdb's version contains in-frame clones alone and is incomplete. V and J calls and clone size are as listed in that table; D and trimming were resolved from the DNA. The data hold about 89,000 clones, with under 95% observed a single time. This CDR3 spans 14 amino acids. Germline lookup yields CDR1 SGHAT and CDR2 FQNNGV. Trimming cost V 5 bases and J 1 base; bases outside gene matches: 4. V is TRBV11-2 and J is TRBJ1-1, with TRBD1 matching 7 bases. Sequencing was performed on peripheral blood. The TCR sequence derives from a human donor with active COVID-19. The donor label of this sample is uncertain. This CDR3 reads CASSLGTENTEAFF. The DNA for the CDR3 is TGTGCCAGCAGCCTAGGGACAGAGAACACTGAAGCTTTCTTT.